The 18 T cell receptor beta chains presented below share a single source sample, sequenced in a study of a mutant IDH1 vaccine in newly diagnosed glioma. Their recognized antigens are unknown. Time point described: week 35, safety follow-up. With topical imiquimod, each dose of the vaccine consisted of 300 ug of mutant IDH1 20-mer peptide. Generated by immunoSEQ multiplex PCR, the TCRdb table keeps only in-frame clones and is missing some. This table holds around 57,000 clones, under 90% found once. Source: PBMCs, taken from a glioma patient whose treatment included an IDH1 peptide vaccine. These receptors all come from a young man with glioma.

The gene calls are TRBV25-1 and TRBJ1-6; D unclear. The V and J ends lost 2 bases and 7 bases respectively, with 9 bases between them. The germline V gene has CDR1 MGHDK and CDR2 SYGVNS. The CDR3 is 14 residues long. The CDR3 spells CASSEEAKNSPLHF. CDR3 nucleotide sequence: TGTGCCAGCAGTGAAGAGGCCAAAAATTCACCCCTCCACTTT.

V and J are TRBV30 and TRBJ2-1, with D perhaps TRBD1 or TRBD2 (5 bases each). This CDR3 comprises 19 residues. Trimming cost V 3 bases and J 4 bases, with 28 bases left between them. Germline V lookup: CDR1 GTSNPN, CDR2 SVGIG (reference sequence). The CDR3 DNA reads TGTGCCTGGAGAGGAACCCGCTGGACATCTCGGGGCCCTTACAATGAGCAGTTCTTC. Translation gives CAWRGTRWTSRGPYNEQFF.

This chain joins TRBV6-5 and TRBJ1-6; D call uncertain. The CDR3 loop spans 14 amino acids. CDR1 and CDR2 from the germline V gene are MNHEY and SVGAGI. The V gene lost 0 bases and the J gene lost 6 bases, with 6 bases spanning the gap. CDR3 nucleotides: TGTGCCAGCAGTTACTCGTCGCCTAATTCACCCCTCCACTTT. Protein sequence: CASSYSSPNSPLHF.

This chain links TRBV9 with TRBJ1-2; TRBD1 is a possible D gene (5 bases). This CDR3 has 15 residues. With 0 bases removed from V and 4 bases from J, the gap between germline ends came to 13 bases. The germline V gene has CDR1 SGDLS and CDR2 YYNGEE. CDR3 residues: CASSVEEGSGYGYTF. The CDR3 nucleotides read TGTGCCAGCAGCGTAGAGGAGGGGTCGGGCTATGGCTACACCTTC.

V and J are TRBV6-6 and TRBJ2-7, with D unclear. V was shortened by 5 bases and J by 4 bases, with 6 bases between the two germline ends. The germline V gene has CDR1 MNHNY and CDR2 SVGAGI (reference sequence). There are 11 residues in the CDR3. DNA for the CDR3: TGTGCCAGCAGTGTTACGTACGAGCAGTACTTC. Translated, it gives CASSVTYEQYF.

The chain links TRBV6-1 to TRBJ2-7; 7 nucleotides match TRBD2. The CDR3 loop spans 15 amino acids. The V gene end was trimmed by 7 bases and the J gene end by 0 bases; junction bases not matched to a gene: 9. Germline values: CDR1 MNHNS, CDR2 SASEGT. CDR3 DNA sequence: TGTGCCAGCACCCCCGGGCGGACTAGCTCCTACGAGCAGTACTTC. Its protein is CASTPGRTSSYEQYF.

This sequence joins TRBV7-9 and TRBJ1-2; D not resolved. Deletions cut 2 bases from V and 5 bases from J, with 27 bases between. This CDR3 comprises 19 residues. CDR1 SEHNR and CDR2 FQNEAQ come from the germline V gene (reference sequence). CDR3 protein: CASSLYPPRTQIGFYGYTF. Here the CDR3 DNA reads TGTGCCAGCAGCTTATACCCGCCGCGAACGCAGATAGGGTTTTATGGCTACACCTTC. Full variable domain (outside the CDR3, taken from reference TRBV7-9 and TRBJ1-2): DTGVSQNPRHKITKRGQNVTFRCDPISEHNRLYWYRQTLGQGPEFLTYFQNEAQLEKSRLLSDRFSAERPKGSFSTLEIQRTEQGDSAMYLCASSLYPPRTQIGFYGYTFGSGTRLTVV.

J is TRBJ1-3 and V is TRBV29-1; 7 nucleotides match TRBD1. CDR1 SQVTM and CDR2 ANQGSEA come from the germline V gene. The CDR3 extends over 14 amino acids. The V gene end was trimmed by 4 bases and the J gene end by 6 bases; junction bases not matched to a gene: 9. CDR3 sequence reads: CSVVVQGGENTIYF. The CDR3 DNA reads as TGCAGCGTTGTGGTGCAGGGGGGAGAAAACACCATATATTTT.

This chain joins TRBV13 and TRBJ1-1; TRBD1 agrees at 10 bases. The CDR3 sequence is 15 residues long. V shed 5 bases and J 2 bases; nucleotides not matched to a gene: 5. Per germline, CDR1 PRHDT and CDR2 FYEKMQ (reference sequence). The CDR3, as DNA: TGTGCCAGCAGCAAGACAGGGGGCCTCAACACTGAAGCTTTCTTT. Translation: CASSKTGGLNTEAFF.

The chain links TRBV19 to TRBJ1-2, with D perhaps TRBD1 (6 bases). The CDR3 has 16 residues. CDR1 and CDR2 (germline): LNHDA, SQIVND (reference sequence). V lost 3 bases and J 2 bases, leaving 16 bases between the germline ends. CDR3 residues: CASSITGQNRNYGYTF. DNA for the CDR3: TGTGCCAGTAGTATCACAGGGCAAAACCGAAACTATGGCTACACCTTC.

The CDR3 spells CASSQLDNMNTEAFF. For the CDR3, the DNA is TGTGCCAGCTCACAATTGGACAACATGAACACTGAAGCTTTCTTT. The chain recombines TRBV18 with TRBJ1-1, with a possible D match to TRBD1 (5 bases). V lost 4 bases and J 0 bases, leaving 12 bases between the germline ends. Germline-derived CDR1 and CDR2 are KGHSH and LQKENI. There are 15 residues in the CDR3.

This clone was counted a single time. CDR3 amino acids: CASSLVTGGHYGYTF. CDR3 coding DNA: TGTGCCAGCAGCTTAGTGACAGGGGGACACTATGGCTACACCTTC. The V and J genes are TRBV7-9 and TRBJ1-2; 9 bases line up with TRBD1. CDR1 and CDR2 from the germline V gene are SEHNR and FQNEAQ (reference sequence). The CDR3 is 15 residues long. After removal of 1 base from V and 3 bases from J, the junction contained 3 bases not matched to a gene.

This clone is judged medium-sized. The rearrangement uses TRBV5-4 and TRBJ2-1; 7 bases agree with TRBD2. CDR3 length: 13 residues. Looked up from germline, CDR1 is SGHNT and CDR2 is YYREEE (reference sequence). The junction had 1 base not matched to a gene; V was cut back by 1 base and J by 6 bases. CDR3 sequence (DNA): TGTGCCAGCAGCTTGAGGGAGGGCAATGAGCAGTTCTTC. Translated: CASSLREGNEQFF.

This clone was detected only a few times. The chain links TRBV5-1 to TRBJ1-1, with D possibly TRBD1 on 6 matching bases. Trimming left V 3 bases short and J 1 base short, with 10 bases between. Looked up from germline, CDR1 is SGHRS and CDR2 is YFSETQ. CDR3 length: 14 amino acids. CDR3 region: CASSYETGNTEAFF. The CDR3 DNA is TGCGCCAGCAGCTATGAGACAGGGAACACTGAAGCTTTCTTT.

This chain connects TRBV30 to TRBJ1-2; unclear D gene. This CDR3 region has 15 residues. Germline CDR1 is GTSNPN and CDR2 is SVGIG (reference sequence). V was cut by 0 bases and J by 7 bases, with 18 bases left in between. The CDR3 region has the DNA TGTGCCTGGAGTGTATCACGGGAGGGAATGGGTGGCTACACCTTC. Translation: CAWSVSREGMGGYTF.

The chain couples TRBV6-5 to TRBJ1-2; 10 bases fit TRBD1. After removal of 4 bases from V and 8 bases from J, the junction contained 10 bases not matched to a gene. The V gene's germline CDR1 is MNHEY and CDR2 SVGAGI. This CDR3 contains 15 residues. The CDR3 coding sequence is TGTGCCAGCAGTTCCCCGGGACAGGGGAAGTACGGCTACACCTTC. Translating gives CASSSPGQGKYGYTF.

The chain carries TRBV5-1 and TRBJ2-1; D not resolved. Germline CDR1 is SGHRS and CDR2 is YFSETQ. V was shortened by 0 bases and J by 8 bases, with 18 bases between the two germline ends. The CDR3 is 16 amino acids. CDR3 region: CASSLDGFTYGDEQFF. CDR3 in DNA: TGCGCCAGCAGCTTGGACGGTTTCACCTACGGCGATGAGCAGTTCTTC. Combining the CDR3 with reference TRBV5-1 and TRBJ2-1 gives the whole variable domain KAGVTQTPRYLIKTRGQQVTLSCSPISGHRSVSWYQQTPGQGLQFLFEYFSETQRNKGNFPGRFSGRQFSNSRSEMNVSTLELGDSALYLCASSLDGFTYGDEQFFGPGTRLTVL.

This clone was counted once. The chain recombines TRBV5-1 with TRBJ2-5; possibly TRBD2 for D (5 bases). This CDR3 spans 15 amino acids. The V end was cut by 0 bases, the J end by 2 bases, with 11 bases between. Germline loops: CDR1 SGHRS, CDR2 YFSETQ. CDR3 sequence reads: CASSLGGRLQETQYF. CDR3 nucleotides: TGCGCCAGCAGCTTGGGAGGGCGTTTACAAGAGACCCAGTACTTC.